This T cell receptor beta chain emerged from a study of blood T cells in healthy people across ages. For the second PCR, which ran for roughly 7 to 11 cycles, a sample-barcoded 5' primer and a J-beta primer mix were used. Every molecule of cDNA carried a tag from a template-switch adaptor with 12 random nucleotides. TCRdb used MiXCR to reprocess the 5' RACE reads, holding one entry per CDR3 protein. This sample carries roughly 2 million distinct CDR3 sequences, just under 50% of them seen once, and the ten largest clones take about 2.1%. Approximately 9.1 milliliters was the volume of peripheral blood drawn from each donor. The V end was cut by 7 bases, the J end by 3 bases, with 16 bases between. The CDR3 has 14 residues. Germline V gene sequence: CDR1 MDHEN, CDR2 SYDVKM.

The sample was blood. The sequence derives from a woman in her forties in good health. The J gene is TRBJ2-7, the V gene TRBV28, with D perhaps TRBD1 (7 bases). The DNA for the CDR3 is TGTGCCAGCACCCATCGGCAGGGGGGCTACGAGCAGTACTTC. Translation: CASTHRQGGYEQYF. The entire variable domain, with the rest obtained from reference TRBV28 and TRBJ2-7, is as follows: DVKVTQSSRYLVKRTGEKVFLECVQDMDHENMFWYRQDPGLGLRLIYFSYDVKMKEKGDIPEGYSVSREKKERFSLILESASTNQTSMYLCASTHRQGGYEQYFGPGTRLTVT.